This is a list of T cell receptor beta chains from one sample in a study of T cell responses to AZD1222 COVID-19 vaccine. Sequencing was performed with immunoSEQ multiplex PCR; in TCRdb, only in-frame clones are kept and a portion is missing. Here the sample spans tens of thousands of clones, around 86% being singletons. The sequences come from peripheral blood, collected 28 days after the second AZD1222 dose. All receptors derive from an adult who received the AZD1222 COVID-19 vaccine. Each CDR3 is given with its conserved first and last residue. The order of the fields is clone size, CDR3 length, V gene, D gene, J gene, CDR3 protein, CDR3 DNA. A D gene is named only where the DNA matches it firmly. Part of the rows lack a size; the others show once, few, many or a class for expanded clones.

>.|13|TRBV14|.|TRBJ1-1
CASSQQVNTEAFF
TGTGCCAGCAGCCAGCAGGTTAACACTGAAGCTTTCTTT
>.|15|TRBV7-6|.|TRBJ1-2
CASSRQVEAAMGYTF
TGTGCCAGCAGCCGACAGGTCGAAGCGGCTATGGGCTACACCTTC
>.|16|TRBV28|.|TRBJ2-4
CASSLSPGLAKNIQYF
TGTGCCAGCAGTTTATCCCCAGGCCTAGCCAAAAACATTCAGTACTTC
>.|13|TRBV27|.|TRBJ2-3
CASSPADRSTQYF
TGTGCCAGCAGTCCCGCCGACAGAAGTACGCAGTATTTT
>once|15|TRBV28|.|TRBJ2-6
CASKGAHSGANVLTF
TGTGCCAGCAAGGGAGCCCACTCTGGGGCCAACGTCCTGACTTTC
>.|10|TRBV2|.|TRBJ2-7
CASSGAEQYF
TGTGCCAGCAGTGGAGCCGAGCAGTACTTC
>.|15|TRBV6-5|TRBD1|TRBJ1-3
CASSPTGGSGNTIYF
TGTGCCAGCAGCCCGACAGGGGGCTCCGGAAACACCATATATTTT
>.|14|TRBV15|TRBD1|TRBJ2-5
CATSPRQGLETQYF
TGTGCCACCAGCCCCCGACAGGGGTTAGAGACCCAGTACTTC
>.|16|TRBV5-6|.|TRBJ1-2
CASSLLNTDRYYGYTF
TGTGCCAGCAGCTTACTAAATACGGACCGCTACTATGGCTACACCTTC
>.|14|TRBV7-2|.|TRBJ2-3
CASSLAHSTDTQYF
TGTGCCAGCAGCTTAGCCCATAGCACAGATACGCAGTATTTT
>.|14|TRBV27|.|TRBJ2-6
CASRGVLWANVLTF
TGTGCCAGCAGGGGGGTTCTCTGGGCCAACGTCCTGACTTTC
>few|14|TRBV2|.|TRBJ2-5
CASSANTGEETQYF
TGTGCCAGCAGTGCGAACACCGGGGAAGAGACCCAGTACTTC
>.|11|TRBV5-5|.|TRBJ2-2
CASSTTGELFF
TGTGCCAGCAGCACCACCGGGGAGCTGTTTTTT
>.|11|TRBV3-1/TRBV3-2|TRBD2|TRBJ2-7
CASSHGGEQYF
TGTGCCAGCAGCCACGGGGGGGAGCAGTACTTC
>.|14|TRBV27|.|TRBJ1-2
CASSPNVGIRGYTF
TGTGCCAGCAGTCCAAACGTAGGGATTCGCGGCTACACCTTC
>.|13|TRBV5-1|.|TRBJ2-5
CASSLDTQETQYF
TGCGCCAGCAGCTTGGACACCCAAGAGACCCAGTACTTC
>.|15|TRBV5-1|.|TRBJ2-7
CASSFDSGELGEQYF
TGCGCCAGCAGCTTCGATAGCGGCGAGCTAGGCGAGCAGTACTTC
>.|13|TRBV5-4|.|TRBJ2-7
CASSSGTFYEQYF
TGTGCCAGCAGCTCTGGGACTTTTTACGAGCAGTACTTC
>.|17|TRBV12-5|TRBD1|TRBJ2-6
CASGFSGQTSLANVLTF
TGTGCTAGTGGGTTCTCGGGACAGACCTCGTTGGCCAACGTCCTGACTTTC
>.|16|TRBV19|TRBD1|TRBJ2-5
CASRKRRDSLQETQYF
TGTGCCAGTAGAAAACGCCGGGACAGCTTACAAGAGACCCAGTACTTC
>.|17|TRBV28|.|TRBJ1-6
CASSPRGGPRRGSPLHF
TGTGCCAGCAGTCCCCGGGGAGGGCCCCGTAGGGGATCACCCCTCCACTTT
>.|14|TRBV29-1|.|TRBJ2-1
CSVERQGGYNEQFF
TGCAGCGTTGAAAGGCAGGGGGGATACAATGAGCAGTTCTTC
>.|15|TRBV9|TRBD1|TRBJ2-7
CASSPPGTGRYEQYF
TGTGCCAGCAGCCCACCCGGGACAGGGAGGTACGAGCAGTACTTC
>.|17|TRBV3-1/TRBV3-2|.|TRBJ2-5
CASSRRSGRGFQETQYF
TGTGCCAGCAGCCGGCGATCGGGACGAGGGTTCCAGGAGACCCAGTACTTC
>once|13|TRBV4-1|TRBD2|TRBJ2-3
CASSQDTSGTQYF
TGCGCCAGCAGCCAAGACACTAGCGGAACGCAGTATTTT
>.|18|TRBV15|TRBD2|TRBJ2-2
CATSRRGEGTSVTGELFF
TGTGCCACCAGCAGACGGGGCGAGGGGACTAGCGTCACCGGGGAGCTGTTTTTT
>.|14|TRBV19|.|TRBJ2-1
CASSLGQGSNEQFF
TGTGCCAGTAGTTTGGGCCAGGGGTCCAATGAGCAGTTCTTC
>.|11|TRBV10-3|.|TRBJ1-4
CAISEGEKLFF
TGTGCCATCAGTGAGGGGGAAAAACTGTTTTTT
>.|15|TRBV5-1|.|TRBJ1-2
CASSTYPGANYGYTF
TGCGCCAGCAGCACGTACCCGGGAGCTAACTATGGCTACACCTTC
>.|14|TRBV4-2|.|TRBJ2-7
CASSQWRGVGEQYF
TGTGCCAGCAGCCAATGGAGGGGCGTGGGCGAGCAGTACTTC
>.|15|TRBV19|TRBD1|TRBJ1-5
CASRVGQGFFQPQHF
TGTGCCAGTAGAGTGGGACAGGGTTTTTTTCAGCCCCAGCATTTT
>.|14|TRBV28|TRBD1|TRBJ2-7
CASGQGRSSYEQYF
TGTGCCAGCGGACAGGGGAGGAGCTCCTACGAGCAGTACTTC